These 24 T cell receptor beta chains share one sample of origin, sequenced in a study of T-cell memory formation after mild COVID-19. Via MiXCR, TCRdb re-called the 5' RACE reads, giving one row per CDR3 protein. The repertoire holds hundreds of thousands of distinct CDR3 sequences, with approximately 18% as singletons. Sequenced input: PBMCs or a T cell subset sorted from them (not recorded which). The receptors come from an adult woman who had mild COVID-19 (a few samples of this study predate the infection). Cell type and time point are not known.

This clonotype was seen a few times. The CDR3 sequence: CASSLWGLGPDTQYF. The CDR3 DNA follows: TGTGCCAGCAGCTTGTGGGGGCTAGGGCCAGATACGCAGTATTTT. The rearrangement uses TRBV5-4 and TRBJ2-3; TRBD1 is a possible D gene (6 bases). Trimming left V 1 base short and J 4 bases short, with 13 bases between. The CDR3 totals 15 residues. CDR1 and CDR2 from the germline V gene are SGHNT and YYREEE (reference sequence).

This chain joins TRBV4-1 and TRBJ2-1, with a tentative D call TRBD1 (6 bases). Germline-derived CDR1 and CDR2 are MGHRA and YSYEKL. V was shortened by 0 bases and J by 0 bases, with 9 bases between the two germline ends. The CDR3 is 16 amino acids. The CDR3 DNA is TGCGCCAGCAGCCAAGATGGGACAAGCTCCTACAATGAGCAGTTCTTC. Encoded protein: CASSQDGTSSYNEQFF.

This clonotype was seen a handful of times. The genes are TRBV6-5 and TRBJ1-1, with 7 bases aligning to TRBD1. There are 17 residues in the CDR3. Germline assignment: CDR1 MNHEY and CDR2 SVGAGI. Trimming took 3 bases from V and 4 from J; bases not matched to a gene: 14. For the CDR3, the DNA is TGTGCCAGCAGTTATTCCCGACAGGGAGCCCCGGGCACTGAAGCTTTCTTT. Residues: CASSYSRQGAPGTEAFF.

V is TRBV19 and J is TRBJ2-2, with D perhaps matching TRBD1 or TRBD2 (6 bases each). In germline, CDR1 is LNHDA, CDR2 SQIVND (reference sequence). This CDR3 is built from 15 residues. Trimming removed 8 bases at V and 5 bases at J, with 18 bases between. In DNA, the CDR3 is TGTGCCAGTTCTCCTGTCGGGGGCTGGACCGGGGAGCTGTTTTTT. This sequence encodes CASSPVGGWTGELFF.

The rearrangement uses TRBV9 and TRBJ2-7; D remains ambiguous. Germline values: CDR1 SGDLS, CDR2 YYNGEE. This CDR3 comprises 16 residues. V lost 2 bases and J 2 bases, leaving 17 bases between the germline ends. The CDR3 bases are TGTGCCAGCAGCGTTTCGCCGGAACAGATTACCTACGAGCAGTACTTC. Translated, it gives CASSVSPEQITYEQYF.

The CDR3 region has the DNA TGTGCCAGCAGTTCCTACGGTGCCTACGAGCAGTACTTC. This encodes CASSSYGAYEQYF. The genes are TRBV27 and TRBJ2-7; D ambiguous. With 4 bases removed from V and 2 bases from J, the gap between germline ends came to 9 bases. The CDR3 extends over 13 amino acids. Germline CDR1 and CDR2: MNHEY and SMNVEV (reference sequence).

This clonotype was found a few times. The V call is TRBV5-1, the J call TRBJ2-2; no definite D call. The CDR3 extends over 15 amino acids. The V gene lost 4 bases and the J gene lost 0 bases, with 10 bases spanning the gap. CDR1 and CDR2 from the germline V gene are SGHRS and YFSETQ. Here the CDR3 DNA reads TGCGCCAGCAGCACCCAGGTTACGAACACCGGGGAGCTGTTTTTT. Protein: CASSTQVTNTGELFF.

The J gene is TRBJ2-6, the V gene TRBV6-2 or TRBV6-3; a possible D gene is TRBD2 (5 bases). V lost 7 bases and J lost 2, with 9 bases in between. The CDR3 has 14 amino acids. The V gene's germline CDR1 is MNHEY and CDR2 SVGEGT. CDR3 sequence reads: CASIRAAGANVLTF. As DNA, the CDR3 is TGTGCCAGCATCCGAGCGGCTGGGGCCAACGTCCTGACTTTC.

The V and J genes are TRBV27 and TRBJ2-7, with 10 bases fitting TRBD2. The CDR3 covers 14 residues. Germline CDR1 MNHEY, CDR2 SMNVEV (reference sequence). The trim removed 4 bases at V and 3 bases at J, leaving 3 bases unmatched. The CDR3 nucleotides read TGTGCCAGCAGTTCAGCGGGAGGGAACTACGAGCAGTACTTC. This codes for CASSSAGGNYEQYF.

In its sample, this clonotype was seen a few times. This rearrangement joins TRBV7-3 to TRBJ2-3; 8 positions match TRBD2. Germline assignment: CDR1 SGHTA and CDR2 FQGTGA. Losses at the gene ends were 1 base for V and 3 bases for J; bases not matched to a gene: 6. The CDR3 is made up of 16 amino acids. This chain's CDR3 is CASSLRGSGKTDTQYF. CDR3 coding DNA: TGTGCCAGCAGCTTAAGGGGTAGCGGGAAAACAGATACGCAGTATTTT.

The table lists this clonotype with a count of one. This chain's CDR3 is CASSSQADVWSNTEAFF. CDR3 nucleotides: TGTGCCAGCAGCTCCCAAGCGGACGTATGGTCGAACACTGAAGCTTTCTTT. The chain links TRBV7-9 to TRBJ1-1; D remains unclear. The V gene lost 4 bases and the J gene lost 1 base, with 19 bases spanning the gap. The CDR3 spans 17 residues. CDR1 is SEHNR, CDR2 FQNEAQ, per germline (reference sequence). The whole variable domain, filled in from reference TRBV7-9 and TRBJ1-1, reads DTGVSQNPRHKITKRGQNVTFRCDPISEHNRLYWYRQTLGQGPEFLTYFQNEAQLEKSRLLSDRFSAERPKGSFSTLEIQRTEQGDSAMYLCASSSQADVWSNTEAFFGQGTRLTVV.

The chain is built from TRBV9 and TRBJ2-7; D might be TRBD1 or TRBD2, each matching 5 bases. The ends were cut back, 0 bases at V and 1 base at J, with 11 bases in the middle. CDR1 is SGDLS, CDR2 YYNGEE, per germline. The CDR3 length is 15 residues. The CDR3 sequence is CASSVEGRESYEQYF. As DNA, the CDR3 is TGTGCCAGCAGCGTAGAGGGCAGGGAGTCCTACGAGCAGTACTTC. Together with reference TRBV9 and TRBJ2-7, the CDR3 gives the full variable domain: DSGVTQTPKHLITATGQRVTLRCSPRSGDLSVYWYQQSLDQGLQFLIQYYNGEERAKGNILERFSAQQFPDLHSELNLSSLELGDSALYFCASSVEGRESYEQYFGPGTRLTVT.

The rearrangement links TRBV9 to TRBJ2-1; weak D call: TRBD2 (6 bases). The CDR3 extends over 17 amino acids. V dropped 3 bases and J dropped 0 bases, with 16 bases sitting between them. Germline assignment: CDR1 SGDLS and CDR2 YYNGEE. CDR3 DNA sequence: TGTGCCAGCAGCGATCGCCGGGACTTGAGCTCCTACAATGAGCAGTTCTTC. It translates to CASSDRRDLSSYNEQFF.

This clonotype was observed a few times. The J gene is TRBJ2-2, the V gene TRBV20-1; unclear D gene. The germline V and J ends were trimmed by 3 bases and 1 base, with 12 bases remaining between them. The CDR3 is 15 amino acids. Germline CDR1 and CDR2: DFQATT and SNEGSKA (reference sequence). Here the CDR3 reads CSASNPSRNTGELFF. The CDR3 region has the DNA TGCAGTGCTAGTAACCCCTCTAGGAACACCGGGGAGCTGTTTTTT.

This clonotype showed up just once. This sequence joins TRBV14 and TRBJ2-7, with 8 bases fitting TRBD1. CDR1 and CDR2 (germline): SGHDN, FVKESK. This CDR3 region has 17 residues. After removal of 1 base from V and 1 base from J, the junction contained 9 bases not matched to a gene. Written as DNA, the CDR3 is TGTGCCAGCAGCCAAGGAGGTTTGAACAGGGGGTCCTACGAGCAGTACTTC. This encodes CASSQGGLNRGSYEQYF. Looking up the rest from reference TRBV14 and TRBJ2-7 gives the full variable domain: EAGVTQFPSHSVIEKGQTVTLRCDPISGHDNLYWYRRVMGKEIKFLLHFVKESKQDESGMPNNRFLAERTGGTYSTLKVQPAELEDSGVYFCASSQGGLNRGSYEQYFGPGTRLTVT.

V gene TRBV4-1 combines with J gene TRBJ1-1; 7 positions agree with TRBD1. The CDR3 spans 17 residues. The junction had 22 bases not matched to a gene; V was cut back by 4 bases and J by 11 bases. Germline CDR1 and CDR2: MGHRA and YSYEKL. The CDR3 sequence: CASSPYAGGGRKVDAFF. CDR3 sequence (DNA): TGCGCCAGCAGCCCCTATGCAGGGGGGGGCAGGAAGGTTGACGCTTTCTTT.

The chain couples TRBV7-2 to TRBJ2-5; tentative D call: TRBD1 (6 bases). This CDR3 comprises 15 residues. V lost 1 base, J lost 6 bases, and 15 bases lay in between. Per germline, CDR1 SGHTA and CDR2 FQGNSA. CDR3 nucleotide sequence: TGTGCCAGCAGCTTAGACAGGGAGCACTGGAAGACCCAGTACTTC. It codes for CASSLDREHWKTQYF.

This clonotype showed up just a few times. This sequence joins TRBV3-1 and TRBJ2-1; 14 nucleotides match TRBD2. Germline V gene sequence: CDR1 LGHDT, CDR2 YNNKEL (reference sequence). This CDR3 region has 17 residues. The trim removed 4 bases at V and 2 bases at J, leaving 4 bases unmatched. The CDR3 loop is CASSRGTSGGTYNEQFF. CDR3 DNA: TGTGCCAGCAGCCGCGGGACTAGCGGGGGCACCTACAATGAGCAGTTCTTC.

This clonotype has just a few counts. This chain uses TRBV3-1 with TRBJ2-7; TRBD2 aligns across 8 bases. CDR1 is LGHDT, CDR2 YNNKEL, per germline (reference sequence). This CDR3 region has 15 residues. Germline trimming cut 4 bases from V and 4 bases from J; bases unmatched to any gene: 9. The CDR3, as DNA: TGTGCCAGCAGCCCTCGGGTAGCGGGGATATACGAGCAGTACTTC. It is translated as CASSPRVAGIYEQYF.

This clonotype rates as medium-sized. V and J are TRBV6-6 and TRBJ2-7; 9 nucleotides agree with TRBD1. Germline assignment: CDR1 MNHNY and CDR2 SVGAGI (reference sequence). The CDR3 spans 16 residues. Germline trimming cut 0 bases from V and 3 bases from J; bases unmatched to any gene: 6. In nucleotides, the CDR3 is TGTGCCAGCAGTTACTCTTGGGACAGGGACTACTACGAGCAGTACTTC. It codes for CASSYSWDRDYYEQYF.

This clonotype was picked up a small number of times. The gene calls are TRBV19 and TRBJ2-2, with a possible D match to TRBD1 (6 bases). This CDR3 region has 14 residues. Trimming removed 6 bases at V and 11 bases at J, with 19 bases between. CDR1 LNHDA and CDR2 SQIVND come from the germline V gene (reference sequence). CDR3 bases: TGTGCCAGTAGGGCCTCAGGGGCTGCGCTCGAGCTGTTTTTT. This encodes CASRASGAALELFF.

V usage is TRBV11-2 and J usage is TRBJ2-4; D remains unclear. V lost 5 bases and J lost 0, with 11 bases in between. This CDR3 contains 15 residues. The germline V gene has CDR1 SGHAT and CDR2 FQNNGV. DNA for the CDR3: TGTGCCAGCAGCCCCCGAGTAAGAGCCAAAAACATTCAGTACTTC. It specifies CASSPRVRAKNIQYF.

In this sample, this clonotype turned up a few times. The chain carries TRBV6-5 and TRBJ2-3; D may be TRBD1 (6 bases). The germline gives CDR1 MNHEY, CDR2 SVGAGI. The CDR3 is made up of 12 amino acids. V was cut by 6 bases and J by 4 bases, with 8 bases left in between. The chain's CDR3 is CASRRTADTQYF. The CDR3 DNA follows: TGTGCCAGCAGGAGGACAGCAGATACGCAGTATTTT.

The J gene is TRBJ1-2, the V gene TRBV29-1; TRBD1 matches at 7 bases. CDR1 and CDR2 from the germline V gene are SQVTM and ANQGSEA. The CDR3 is made up of 11 amino acids. The V and J ends lost 5 bases and 5 bases, in that order; junction bases with no gene match: 2. CDR3 sequence: CSVTGVYGYTF. In DNA, the CDR3 is TGCAGCGTTACAGGGGTGTATGGCTACACCTTC.